Listed below are T cell receptor beta chains from one sample, sequenced in a study of radiotherapy plus CTLA-4 blockade in lung cancer. Assay used: immunoSEQ multiplex PCR; TCRdb lists only in-frame clones, some missing. The sample carries 15,000 to 20,000 clones, roughly 82% recorded once. Specimen: peripheral blood, collected from a patient treated with radiotherapy plus ipilimumab. These receptors were collected from a human donor with non-small cell lung cancer whose response to radiotherapy plus ipilimumab could not be evaluated. Each CDR3 is given without its conserved first and last residue. The D gene is left open where the match is weak. The size entry is marked missing in some rows and otherwise reads once, few, many or a size class.

j_call v_call clone_size d_call cdr3_aa
TRBJ2-1 TRBV5-1 once TRBD1 ASSSGQGGNEQF
TRBJ2-2 TRBV2 NA TRBD2 ASSVDGRGTGELF
TRBJ1-1 TRBV5-1 NA NA ASSLYFGGGPTEAF
TRBJ2-1 TRBV5-4 NA NA ASSFGGGDPGEQF
TRBJ2-1 TRBV7-8 NA TRBD1 ASSQMTGWSYNEQF
TRBJ1-4 TRBV19 NA NA ALWGVANEKLF
TRBJ2-1 TRBV6-5 NA TRBD1 ASSMTGGEQF
TRBJ2-5 TRBV2 NA TRBD1 ASSGGTGWVETQY
TRBJ2-7 TRBV5-1 NA TRBD1 ASSSGQGGEQY
TRBJ2-1 TRBV28 NA TRBD2 ASSLAGGSSYNEQF
TRBJ2-1 TRBV7-6 NA TRBD1 ASSPGQEIEQF
TRBJ1-5 TRBV18 NA NA ASSPQGQGSNQPQH
TRBJ1-4 TRBV15 NA NA ATSRAGGGSTNEKLF
TRBJ1-4 TRBV28 NA NA ASTATNEKLF
TRBJ1-4 TRBV21-1 NA NA ASSAPSGGATNEKLF
TRBJ2-7 TRBV6-6 NA NA ASSFGGRREQY
TRBJ2-5 TRBV5-1 NA NA ASSLASTLYQETQY
TRBJ2-1 TRBV7-9 once TRBD2 ASSLVGTSPRDEQF
TRBJ2-1 TRBV4-2 once NA ASSQRQGFYNEQF
TRBJ2-3 TRBV27 NA NA ASSFSGPSTDTQY
TRBJ2-1 TRBV5-1 once TRBD2 ASSSSPGGRSNEQF
TRBJ2-5 TRBV5-1 NA TRBD2 ASSLGISGSVETQY
TRBJ1-2 TRBV28 NA NA ASSITGPAGYT
TRBJ1-1 TRBV9 NA TRBD1 ASSVQGVLTEAF
TRBJ2-7 TRBV11-2 once TRBD2 ASSLTSGTYEQY
TRBJ2-5 TRBV2 NA TRBD2 ASGASGVLQETQY
TRBJ1-1 TRBV7-2 NA TRBD1 ASSSAGGRNTEAF
TRBJ2-2 TRBV18 NA NA ASPQRTNDPGELF
TRBJ1-6 TRBV19 NA NA ASSIVGQFMVRDSPLH
TRBJ1-5 TRBV10-2 NA NA ASSELGGANQPQH
TRBJ2-1 TRBV5-6 NA NA ASSLSGAGEQF
TRBJ2-3 TRBV28 NA TRBD1 ASSTDRGTDTQY
TRBJ2-7 TRBV5-1 NA TRBD1 ASSSRDSSYEQY
TRBJ1-2 TRBV7-2 NA NA ASNSGEGEFEYGYT
TRBJ1-5 TRBV28 NA NA ASRTRQRSNQPQH
TRBJ1-1 TRBV18 NA NA ASSPVAGTEAF
TRBJ2-1 TRBV5-5 NA NA ASSLGRSSSYNEQF
TRBJ2-1 TRBV4-3 NA TRBD2 ASSQVALAGSSYNEQF
TRBJ2-2 TRBV5-4 NA TRBD2 ASSPGTSGPGELF
TRBJ1-2 TRBV9 NA TRBD1 ASSPTGGGFAGYT
TRBJ1-6 TRBV6-1 NA NA ASSESPGLFYSPLH
TRBJ2-2 TRBV2 NA NA ASSGVSGNTGELF
TRBJ2-7 TRBV7-2 NA NA GGVLAPLALTYEQY
TRBJ2-3 TRBV11-3 NA NA ASSLGGLTQY
TRBJ1-1 TRBV21-1 NA NA ANPGGMNTEAF
TRBJ2-2 TRBV4-3 NA TRBD2 ASSQSSGGVGELF
TRBJ2-2 TRBV27 NA NA AISQGSTGELF
TRBJ2-3 TRBV7-8 NA TRBD2 ASSHTSGGPEDTQY
TRBJ1-5 TRBV5-6 NA NA ASSLALGGTQPQH
TRBJ1-2 TRBV15 NA TRBD1 ATSRGQGLSYGYT
TRBJ2-2 TRBV6-1 NA NA ASSEDFTGELF
TRBJ2-2 TRBV10-1 NA TRBD1 ASSDEGARTGELF
TRBJ2-1 TRBV19 NA NA ASSKGRGPYNEQF